Shown below are 9 T cell receptor beta chains from a single sample sequenced in a study of shared clonotypes between healthy human individuals (TCRdb year 2020). Libraries came from the immunoSEQ multiplex PCR assay. TCRdb took this table from immuneACCESS and kept in-frame rearrangements with V and J called. Such tables lack part of the clones; where checked against another copy, unresolved V genes explain under half of the gap, and the rest is unexplained. The sample table holds some 2,500,000 clones, of which 85% to 95% were seen once. Approximately 0.39% of the sample rests with the top ten. Sequences were obtained from naive CD4+ T cells from PBMCs. The cell subset or site label here, explained by the study, means: CD45RA+ positively selected. The receptors derive from a man aged 18 to 30 in good health. Some clones in this sample may be carry-over from other donors' samples.

The chain employs TRBV2 and TRBJ1-1; D perhaps matches TRBD1 (6 bases). The V gene's germline CDR1 is SNHLY and CDR2 FYNNEI. Deletions cut 7 bases from V and 0 bases from J, with 15 bases between. The CDR3 is 15 residues long. The CDR3 DNA reads TGTGCCAGCACAGGAGGAGACAGGATGAACACTGAAGCTTTCTTT. Its protein is CASTGGDRMNTEAFF. Full variable domain (outside the CDR3, taken from reference TRBV2 and TRBJ1-1): EPEVTQTPSHQVTQMGQEVILRCVPISNHLYFYWYRQILGQKVEFLVSFYNNEISEKSEIFDDQFSVERPDGSNFTLKIRSTKLEDSAMYFCASTGGDRMNTEAFFGQGTRLTVV.

V and J are TRBV6-4 and TRBJ2-2; no clear D. V lost 11 bases and J 1 base, leaving 8 bases between the germline ends. Germline V gene lookup returns CDR1 MRHNA and CDR2 SNTAGT. The CDR3 covers 12 residues. The CDR3 DNA reads TGTGCCCCGATGGAGAACACCGGGGAGCTGTTTTTT. Protein product: CAPMENTGELFF.

The chain joins TRBV7-9 to TRBJ1-1; the D is unclear. This CDR3 region has 13 residues. Germline CDR1 SEHNR, CDR2 FQNEAQ (reference sequence). V was trimmed by 5 bases and J by 0 bases, leaving 7 bases between them. In DNA form, the CDR3 reads TGTGCCAGCAGCGCTTTCTTGAACACTGAAGCTTTCTTT. It translates to CASSAFLNTEAFF.

The V and J genes are TRBV7-9 and TRBJ2-3; the match to TRBD2 covers 11 bases. With 11 bases clipped from V and 4 bases from J, the junction kept 8 bases outside the gene matches. This CDR3 has 14 amino acids. The germline gives CDR1 SEHNR, CDR2 FQNEAQ (reference sequence). CDR3 coding DNA: TGTGCCGCCCTACTAGCGGGAGTTTCAGATACGCAGTATTTT. This codes for CAALLAGVSDTQYF. Together with reference TRBV7-9 and TRBJ2-3, the CDR3 gives the full variable domain: DTGVSQNPRHKITKRGQNVTFRCDPISEHNRLYWYRQTLGQGPEFLTYFQNEAQLEKSRLLSDRFSAERPKGSFSTLEIQRTEQGDSAMYLCAALLAGVSDTQYFGPGTRLTVL.

This chain links TRBV18 with TRBJ2-7; D ambiguous. Germline CDR1 KGHSH, CDR2 LQKENI. This CDR3 has 15 amino acids. Trimming shortened V by 3 bases and J by 0 bases, and 12 bases separated the two germline ends. The CDR3 reads CASSPAGVGSYEQYF. The CDR3 DNA reads TGTGCCAGCTCACCTGCCGGCGTCGGCTCCTACGAGCAGTACTTC. Looking up the rest from reference TRBV18 and TRBJ2-7 gives the full variable domain: NAGVMQNPRHLVRRRGQEARLRCSPMKGHSHVYWYRQLPEEGLKFMVYLQKENIIDESGMPKERFSAEFPKEGPSILRIQQVVRGDSAAYFCASSPAGVGSYEQYFGPGTRLTVT.

The chain joins TRBV15 to TRBJ2-7; weak D call: TRBD2 (5 bases). Germline lookup yields CDR1 LNHNV and CDR2 YYDKDF (reference sequence). V lost 3 bases and J lost 0, with 15 bases in between. The CDR3 length is 16 residues. The CDR3 protein is CATSSSTRVGSYEQYF. Written as DNA, the CDR3 is TGTGCCACCAGCAGTTCCACTAGGGTCGGCTCCTACGAGCAGTACTTC.

This clone was picked up a small number of times. This chain uses TRBV19 with TRBJ2-4; 7 nucleotides match TRBD1. This CDR3 is 15 amino acids long. CDR1 LNHDA and CDR2 SQIVND come from the germline V gene (reference sequence). V shed 8 bases, J shed 2 bases, and the junction held 9 bases outside the gene matches. DNA for the CDR3: TGTGCCAGTGCGGACAGGCCCCAAACCAAAAACATTCAGTACTTC. This translates into CASADRPQTKNIQYF.

This chain joins TRBV7-8 and TRBJ1-2, with 10 bases matching TRBD1. The V and J ends lost 1 base and 7 bases, in that order; junction bases with no gene match: 9. Germline assignment: CDR1 SGHVS and CDR2 FQNEAQ. The CDR3 extends over 16 amino acids. CDR3 nucleotide sequence: TGTGCCAGCAGCTTAGGTGGGACAGGGGTAGTTGGTGGCTACACCTTC. It codes for CASSLGGTGVVGGYTF.

V is TRBV6-5 and J is TRBJ2-1; 7 bases align to TRBD2. The germline CDR1 and CDR2 sequences are MNHEY and SVGAGI. The ends lost 6 bases at V and 6 bases at J; junction bases unmatched: 5. The CDR3 totals 13 residues. CDR3 in DNA: TGTGCCAGCAGAGGACCGGGAGGCAATGAGCAGTTCTTC. As protein: CASRGPGGNEQFF.